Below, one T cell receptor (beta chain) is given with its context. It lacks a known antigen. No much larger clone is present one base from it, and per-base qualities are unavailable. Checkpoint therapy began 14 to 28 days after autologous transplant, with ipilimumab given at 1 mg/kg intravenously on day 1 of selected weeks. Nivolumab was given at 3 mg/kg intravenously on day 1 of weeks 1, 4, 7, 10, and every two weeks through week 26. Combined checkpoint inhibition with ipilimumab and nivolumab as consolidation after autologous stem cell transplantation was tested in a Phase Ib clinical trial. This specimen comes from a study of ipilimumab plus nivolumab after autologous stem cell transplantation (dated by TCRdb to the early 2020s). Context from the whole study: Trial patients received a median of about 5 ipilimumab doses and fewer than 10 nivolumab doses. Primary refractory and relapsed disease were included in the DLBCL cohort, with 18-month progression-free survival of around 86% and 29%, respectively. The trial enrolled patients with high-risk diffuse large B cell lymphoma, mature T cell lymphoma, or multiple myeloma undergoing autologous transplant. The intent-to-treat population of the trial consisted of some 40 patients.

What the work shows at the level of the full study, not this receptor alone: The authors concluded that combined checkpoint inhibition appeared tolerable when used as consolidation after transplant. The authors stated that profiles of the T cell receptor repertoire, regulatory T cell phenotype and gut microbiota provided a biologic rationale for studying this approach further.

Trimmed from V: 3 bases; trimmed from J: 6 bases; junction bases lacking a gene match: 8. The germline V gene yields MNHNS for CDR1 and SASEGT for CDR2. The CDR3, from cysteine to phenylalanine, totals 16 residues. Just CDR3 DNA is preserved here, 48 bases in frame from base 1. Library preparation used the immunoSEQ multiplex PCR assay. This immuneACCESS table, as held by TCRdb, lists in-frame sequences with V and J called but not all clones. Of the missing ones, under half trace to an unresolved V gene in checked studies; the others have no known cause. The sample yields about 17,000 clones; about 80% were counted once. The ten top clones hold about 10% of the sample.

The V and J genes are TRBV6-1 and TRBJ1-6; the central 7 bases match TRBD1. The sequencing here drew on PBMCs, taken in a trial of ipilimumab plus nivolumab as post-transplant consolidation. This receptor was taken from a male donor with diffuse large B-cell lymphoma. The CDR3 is CASSEATGAPNSPLHF. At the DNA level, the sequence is TGTGCCAGCAGTGAGGCAACAGGGGCGCCTAATTCACCCCTCCACTTT.